This T cell receptor (beta chain) was captured in a study of blood T cell repertoires in COVID-19. About the research overall: Sites across the United States, Italy and Spain contributed samples from acute and convalescent COVID-19. The cDNA or gDNA used as material had been derived from T cells, B-cell-depleted T cells, or PBMCs.

In the original workflow: Reference gene primer amplification in the assay estimated nucleated cell counts. Assay used: immunoSEQ multiplex PCR; TCRdb lists only in-frame clones, some missing. That table furnishes V, J and clone size, whereas the DNA furnished D and trimming. Here the sample spans some 200,000 clones, 80% to 90% being singletons. Trimming took 4 bases from V and 2 from J; bases not matched to a gene: 5. The CDR3 spans 17 residues. CDR1 is KGHDR, CDR2 SFDVKD, per germline. The chain couples TRBV24-1 to TRBJ2-7; TRBD2 aligns across 15 bases. This clonotype originated in a middle-aged man who had recovered from COVID-19. The sample taken for sequencing was peripheral blood. The CDR3, as DNA: TGTGCCACCAGTGACTCCCGGACTAGCGGGAGGGCCTACGAGCAGTACTTC. Protein product: CATSDSRTSGRAYEQYF.